The entry that follows covers one T cell receptor beta chain sequence. This CDR3 has 17 amino acids. The V and J ends lost 0 bases and 0 bases respectively, with 12 bases between them. Per the germline V gene, CDR1 is MNHEY and CDR2 is SVGEGT. In the original analysis: It was from reference gene primer amplification that nucleated cell counts were estimated. Only in-frame clones appear in the TCRdb table, and some are missing; sequencing was by immunoSEQ multiplex PCR. D and trimming come from the DNA, and the V and J calls and clone size come from that table. The data hold 250,000 to 350,000 clones, with around nine tenths observed a single time. The record originates from a study of blood T cell repertoires in COVID-19.

What was sequenced was peripheral blood. The chain carries TRBV6-2 or TRBV6-3 and TRBJ2-1; D may be TRBD1 (5 bases). The TCR comes from a woman in her sixties or seventies with acute or convalescent COVID-19. CDR3 coding DNA: TGTGCCAGCAGTTACTCCAAGACAGCGAGCTCCTACAATGAGCAGTTCTTC. As protein: CASSYSKTASSYNEQFF.